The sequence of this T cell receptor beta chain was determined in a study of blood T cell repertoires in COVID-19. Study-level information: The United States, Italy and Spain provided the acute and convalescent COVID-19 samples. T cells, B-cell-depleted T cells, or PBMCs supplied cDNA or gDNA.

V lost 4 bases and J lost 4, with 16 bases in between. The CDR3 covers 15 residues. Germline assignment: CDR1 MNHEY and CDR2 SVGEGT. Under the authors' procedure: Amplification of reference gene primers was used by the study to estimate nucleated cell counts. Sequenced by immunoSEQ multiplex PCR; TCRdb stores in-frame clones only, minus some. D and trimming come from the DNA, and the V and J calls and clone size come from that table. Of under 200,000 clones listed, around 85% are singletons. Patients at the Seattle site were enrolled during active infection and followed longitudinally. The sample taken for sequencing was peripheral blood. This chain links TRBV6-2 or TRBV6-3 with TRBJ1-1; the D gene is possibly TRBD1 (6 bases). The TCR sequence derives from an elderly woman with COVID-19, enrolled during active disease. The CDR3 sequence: CASSLVSGALTEAFF. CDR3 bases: TGTGCCAGCAGTTTGGTCTCAGGGGCCCTCACTGAAGCTTTCTTT.